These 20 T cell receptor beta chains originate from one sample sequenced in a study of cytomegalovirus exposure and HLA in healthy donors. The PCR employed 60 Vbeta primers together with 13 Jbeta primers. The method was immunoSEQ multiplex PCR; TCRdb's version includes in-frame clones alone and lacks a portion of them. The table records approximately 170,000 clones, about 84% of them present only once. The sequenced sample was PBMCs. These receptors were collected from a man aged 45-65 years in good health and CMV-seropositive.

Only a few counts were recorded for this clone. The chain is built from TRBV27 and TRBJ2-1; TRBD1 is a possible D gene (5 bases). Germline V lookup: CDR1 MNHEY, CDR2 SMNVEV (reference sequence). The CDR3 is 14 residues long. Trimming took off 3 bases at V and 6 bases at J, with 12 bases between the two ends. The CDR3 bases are TGTGCCAGCAGTTTTGGGGCGGCCCCCAATGAGCAGTTCTTC. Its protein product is CASSFGAAPNEQFF.

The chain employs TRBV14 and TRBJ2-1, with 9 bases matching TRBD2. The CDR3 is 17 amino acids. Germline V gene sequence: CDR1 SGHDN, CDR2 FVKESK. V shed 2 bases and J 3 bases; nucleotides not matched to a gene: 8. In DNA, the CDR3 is TGTGCCAGCAGCCAATCCTACCTAGCGGGGCGCTACAATGAGCAGTTCTTC. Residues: CASSQSYLAGRYNEQFF.

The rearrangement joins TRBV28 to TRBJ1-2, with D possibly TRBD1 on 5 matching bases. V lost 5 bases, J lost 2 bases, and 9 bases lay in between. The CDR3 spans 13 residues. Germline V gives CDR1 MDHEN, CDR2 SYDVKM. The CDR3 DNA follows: TGTGCCAGCAGTACGACAGTCAACTATGGCTACACCTTC. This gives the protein CASSTTVNYGYTF.

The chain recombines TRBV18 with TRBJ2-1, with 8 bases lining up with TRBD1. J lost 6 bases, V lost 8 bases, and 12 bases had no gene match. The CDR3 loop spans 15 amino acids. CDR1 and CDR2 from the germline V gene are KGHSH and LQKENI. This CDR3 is CASTTQQGVSNEQFF. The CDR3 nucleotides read TGTGCCAGCACCACACAACAGGGGGTTTCCAATGAGCAGTTCTTC.

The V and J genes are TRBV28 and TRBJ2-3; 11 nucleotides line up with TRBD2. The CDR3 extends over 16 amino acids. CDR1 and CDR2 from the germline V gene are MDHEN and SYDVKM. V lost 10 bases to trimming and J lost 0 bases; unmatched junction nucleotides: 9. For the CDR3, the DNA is TGTGCCACCCAGACTAGCGGGGCTACTAGCACAGATACGCAGTATTTT. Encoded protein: CATQTSGATSTDTQYF. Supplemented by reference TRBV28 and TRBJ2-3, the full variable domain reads DVKVTQSSRYLVKRTGEKVFLECVQDMDHENMFWYRQDPGLGLRLIYFSYDVKMKEKGDIPEGYSVSREKKERFSLILESASTNQTSMYLCATQTSGATSTDTQYFGPGTRLTVL.

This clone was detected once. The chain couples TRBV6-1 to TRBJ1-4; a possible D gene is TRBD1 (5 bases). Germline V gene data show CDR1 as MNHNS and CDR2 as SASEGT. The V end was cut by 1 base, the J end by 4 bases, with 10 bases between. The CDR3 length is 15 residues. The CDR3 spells CASSEGNRINEKLFF. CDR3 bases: TGTGCCAGCAGTGAAGGGAACAGGATTAATGAAAAACTGTTTTTT.

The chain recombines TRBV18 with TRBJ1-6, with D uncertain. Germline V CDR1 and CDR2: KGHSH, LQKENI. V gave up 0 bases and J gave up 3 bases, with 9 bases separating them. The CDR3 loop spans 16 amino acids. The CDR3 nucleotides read TGTGCCAGCTCACCACCGACGGGTTTCTATAATTCACCCCTCCACTTT. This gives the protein CASSPPTGFYNSPLHF. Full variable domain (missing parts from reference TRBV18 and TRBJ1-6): NAGVMQNPRHLVRRRGQEARLRCSPMKGHSHVYWYRQLPEEGLKFMVYLQKENIIDESGMPKERFSAEFPKEGPSILRIQQVVRGDSAAYFCASSPPTGFYNSPLHFGNGTRLTVT.

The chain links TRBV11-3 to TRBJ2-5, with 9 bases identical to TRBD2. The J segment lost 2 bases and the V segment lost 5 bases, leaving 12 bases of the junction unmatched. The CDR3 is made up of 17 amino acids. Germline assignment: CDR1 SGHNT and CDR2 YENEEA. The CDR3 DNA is TGTGCCAGCAGCCTCGGCCACCTAGCGGGGCCACAAGAGACCCAGTACTTC. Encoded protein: CASSLGHLAGPQETQYF.

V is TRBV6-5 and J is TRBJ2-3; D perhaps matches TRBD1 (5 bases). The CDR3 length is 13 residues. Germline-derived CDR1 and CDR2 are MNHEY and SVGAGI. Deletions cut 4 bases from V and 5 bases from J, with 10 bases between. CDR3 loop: CASSSLGVDTQYF. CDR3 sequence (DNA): TGTGCCAGCAGTTCCTTAGGGGTAGATACGCAGTATTTT.

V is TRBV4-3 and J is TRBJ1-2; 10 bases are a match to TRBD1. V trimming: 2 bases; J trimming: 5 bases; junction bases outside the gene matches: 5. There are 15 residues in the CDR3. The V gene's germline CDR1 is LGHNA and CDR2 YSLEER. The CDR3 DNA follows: TGCGCCAGCAGCCAAAGCGACAGGGGGCAGTATGGCTACACCTTC. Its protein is CASSQSDRGQYGYTF.

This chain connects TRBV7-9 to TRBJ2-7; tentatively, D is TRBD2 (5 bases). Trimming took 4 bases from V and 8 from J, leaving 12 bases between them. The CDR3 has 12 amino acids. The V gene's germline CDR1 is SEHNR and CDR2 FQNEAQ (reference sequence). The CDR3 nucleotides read TGTGCCAGCAGCTCGGGGTCATACCAGCAGTACTTC. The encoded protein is CASSSGSYQQYF.

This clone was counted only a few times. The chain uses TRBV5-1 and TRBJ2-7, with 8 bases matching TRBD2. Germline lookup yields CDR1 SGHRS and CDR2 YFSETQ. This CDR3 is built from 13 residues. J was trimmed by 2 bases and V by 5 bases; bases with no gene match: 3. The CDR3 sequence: CASRAGDPYEQYF. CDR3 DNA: TGCGCCAGCAGAGCGGGGGATCCCTACGAGCAGTACTTC.

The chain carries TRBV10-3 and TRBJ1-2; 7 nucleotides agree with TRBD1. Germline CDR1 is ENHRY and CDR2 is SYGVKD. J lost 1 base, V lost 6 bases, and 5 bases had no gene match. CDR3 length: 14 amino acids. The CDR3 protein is CAIRGTADNYGYTF. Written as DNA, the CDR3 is TGTGCCATCAGAGGGACAGCCGATAACTATGGCTACACCTTC.

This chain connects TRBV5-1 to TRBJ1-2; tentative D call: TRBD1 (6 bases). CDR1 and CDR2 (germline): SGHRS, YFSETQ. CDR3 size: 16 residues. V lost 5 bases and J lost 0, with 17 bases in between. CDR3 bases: TGCGCCAGCAGATTTGGGGGGGGCAGCGCTAACTATGGCTACACCTTC. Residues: CASRFGGGSANYGYTF.

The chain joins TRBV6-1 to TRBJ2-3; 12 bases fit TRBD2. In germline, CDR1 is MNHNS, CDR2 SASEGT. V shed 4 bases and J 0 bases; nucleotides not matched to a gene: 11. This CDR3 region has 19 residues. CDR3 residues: CASSARPSGGDFSTDTQYF. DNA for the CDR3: TGTGCCAGCAGTGCCAGACCTAGCGGGGGGGACTTTAGCACAGATACGCAGTATTTT.

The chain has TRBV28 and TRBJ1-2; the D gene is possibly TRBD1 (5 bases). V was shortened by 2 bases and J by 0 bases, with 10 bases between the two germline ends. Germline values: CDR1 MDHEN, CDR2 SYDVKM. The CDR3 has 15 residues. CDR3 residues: CASSLTTETNYGYTF. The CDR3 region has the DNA TGTGCCAGCAGTTTAACGACAGAGACTAACTATGGCTACACCTTC.

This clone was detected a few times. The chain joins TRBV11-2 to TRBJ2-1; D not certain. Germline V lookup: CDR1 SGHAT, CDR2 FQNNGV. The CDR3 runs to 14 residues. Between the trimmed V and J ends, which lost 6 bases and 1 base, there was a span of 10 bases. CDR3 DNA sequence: TGTGCCAGCAGGGTCGACTTTTCCTACAATGAGCAGTTCTTC. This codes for CASRVDFSYNEQFF.

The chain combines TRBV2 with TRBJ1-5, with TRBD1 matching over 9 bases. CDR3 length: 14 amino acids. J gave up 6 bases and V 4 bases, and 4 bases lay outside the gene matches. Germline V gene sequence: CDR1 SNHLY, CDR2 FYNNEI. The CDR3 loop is CASSGTGAGQPQHF. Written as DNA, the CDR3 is TGTGCCAGCAGTGGGACAGGGGCAGGTCAGCCCCAGCATTTT. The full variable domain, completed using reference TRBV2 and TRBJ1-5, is EPEVTQTPSHQVTQMGQEVILRCVPISNHLYFYWYRQILGQKVEFLVSFYNNEISEKSEIFDDQFSVERPDGSNFTLKIRSTKLEDSAMYFCASSGTGAGQPQHFGDGTRLSIL.

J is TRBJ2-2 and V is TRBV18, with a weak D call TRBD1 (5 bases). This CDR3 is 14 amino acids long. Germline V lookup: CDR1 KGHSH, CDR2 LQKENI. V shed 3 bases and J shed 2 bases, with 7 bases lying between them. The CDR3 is CASSPDTNTGELFF. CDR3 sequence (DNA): TGTGCCAGCTCACCGGACACCAACACCGGGGAGCTGTTTTTT.

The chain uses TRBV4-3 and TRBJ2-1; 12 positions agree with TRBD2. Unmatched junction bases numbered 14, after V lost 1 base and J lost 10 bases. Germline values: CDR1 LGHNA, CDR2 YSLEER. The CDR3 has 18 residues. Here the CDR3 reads CASSQGFRRTSGIGEQFF. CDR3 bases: TGCGCCAGCAGCCAAGGTTTCAGAAGGACTAGCGGGATCGGGGAGCAGTTCTTC.